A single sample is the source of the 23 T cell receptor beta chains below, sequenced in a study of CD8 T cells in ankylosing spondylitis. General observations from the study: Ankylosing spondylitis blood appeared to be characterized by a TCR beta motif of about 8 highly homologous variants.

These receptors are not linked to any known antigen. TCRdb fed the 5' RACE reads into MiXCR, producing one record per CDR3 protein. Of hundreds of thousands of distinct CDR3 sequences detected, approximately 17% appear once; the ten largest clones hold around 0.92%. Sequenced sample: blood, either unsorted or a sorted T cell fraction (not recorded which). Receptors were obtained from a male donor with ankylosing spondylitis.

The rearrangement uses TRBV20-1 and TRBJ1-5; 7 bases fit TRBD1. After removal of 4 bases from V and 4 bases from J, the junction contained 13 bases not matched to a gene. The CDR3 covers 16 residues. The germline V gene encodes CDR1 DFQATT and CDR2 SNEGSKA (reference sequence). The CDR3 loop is CSATYLSGQKNQPQHF. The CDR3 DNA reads TGCAGTGCTACTTACCTATCGGGACAGAAGAATCAGCCCCAGCATTTT.

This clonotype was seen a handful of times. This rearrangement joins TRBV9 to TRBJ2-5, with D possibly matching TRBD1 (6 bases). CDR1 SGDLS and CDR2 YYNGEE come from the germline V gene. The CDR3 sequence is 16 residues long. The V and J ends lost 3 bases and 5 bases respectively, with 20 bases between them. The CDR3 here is CASSGTTCLRGETQYF. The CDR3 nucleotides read TGTGCCAGCAGCGGAACGACTTGCCTAAGGGGGGAGACCCAGTACTTC.

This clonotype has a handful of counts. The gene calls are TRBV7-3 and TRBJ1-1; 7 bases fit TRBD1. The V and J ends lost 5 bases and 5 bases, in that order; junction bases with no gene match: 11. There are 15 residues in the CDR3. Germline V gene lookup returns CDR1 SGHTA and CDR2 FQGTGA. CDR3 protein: CASSPVAGGGTEAFF. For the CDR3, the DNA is TGTGCCAGCAGCCCGGTTGCAGGGGGTGGGACTGAAGCTTTCTTT.

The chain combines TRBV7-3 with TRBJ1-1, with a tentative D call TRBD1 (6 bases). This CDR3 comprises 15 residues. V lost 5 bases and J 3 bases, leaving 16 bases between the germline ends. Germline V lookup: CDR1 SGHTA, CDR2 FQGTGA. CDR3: CASSPFGQLDTEAFF. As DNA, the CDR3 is TGTGCCAGCAGCCCATTCGGACAGTTGGACACTGAAGCTTTCTTT.

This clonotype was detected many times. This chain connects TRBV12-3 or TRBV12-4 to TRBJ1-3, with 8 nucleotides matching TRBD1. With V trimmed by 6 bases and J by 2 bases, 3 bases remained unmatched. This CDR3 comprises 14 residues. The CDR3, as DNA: TGTGCCAGCAGCTTACAGGGGGCTGGAAACACCATATATTTT. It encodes CASSLQGAGNTIYF.

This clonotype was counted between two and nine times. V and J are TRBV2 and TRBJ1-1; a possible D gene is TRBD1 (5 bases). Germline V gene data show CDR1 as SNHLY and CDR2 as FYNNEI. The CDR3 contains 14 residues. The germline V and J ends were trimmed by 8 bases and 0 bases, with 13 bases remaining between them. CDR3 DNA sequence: TGTGCCAGCCGTCTGAGGGGCTTGAACACTGAAGCTTTCTTT. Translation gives CASRLRGLNTEAFF.

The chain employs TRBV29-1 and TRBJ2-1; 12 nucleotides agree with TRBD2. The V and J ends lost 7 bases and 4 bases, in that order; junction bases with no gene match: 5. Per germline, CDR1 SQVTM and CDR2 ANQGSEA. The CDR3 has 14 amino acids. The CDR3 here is CSAGLAGTYNEQFF. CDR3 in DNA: TGCAGCGCAGGACTAGCGGGAACATACAATGAGCAGTTCTTC.

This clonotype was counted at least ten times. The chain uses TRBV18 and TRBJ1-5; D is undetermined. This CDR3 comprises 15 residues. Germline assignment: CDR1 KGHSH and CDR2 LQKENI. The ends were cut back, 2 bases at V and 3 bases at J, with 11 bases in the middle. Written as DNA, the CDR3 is TGTGCCAGCTCACCAACCCAGTTGATCAATCAGCCCCAGCATTTT. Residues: CASSPTQLINQPQHF.

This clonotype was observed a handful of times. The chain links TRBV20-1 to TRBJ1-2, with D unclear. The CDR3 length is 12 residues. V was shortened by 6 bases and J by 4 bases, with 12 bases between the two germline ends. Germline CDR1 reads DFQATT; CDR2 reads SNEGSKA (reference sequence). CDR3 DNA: TGCAGTGCCAGGACCTCTGGCTATGGCTACACCTTC. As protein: CSARTSGYGYTF.

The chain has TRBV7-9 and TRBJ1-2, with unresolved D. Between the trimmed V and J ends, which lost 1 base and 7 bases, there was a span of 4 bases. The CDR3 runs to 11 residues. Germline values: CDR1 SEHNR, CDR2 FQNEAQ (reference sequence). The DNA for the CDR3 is TGTGCCAGCAGCTTAGGACCTGGCTACACCTTC. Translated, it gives CASSLGPGYTF.

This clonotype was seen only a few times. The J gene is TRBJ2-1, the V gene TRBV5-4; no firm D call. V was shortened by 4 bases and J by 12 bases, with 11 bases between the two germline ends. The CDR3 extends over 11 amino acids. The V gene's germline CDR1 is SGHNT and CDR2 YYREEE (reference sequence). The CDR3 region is CASSLDGPQFF. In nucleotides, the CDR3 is TGTGCCAGCAGCCTGGACGGTCCGCAGTTCTTC.

The CDR3 coding sequence is TGTGCCAGCAGCTTAGCCGGTAGCAAAAACATTCAGTACTTC. Translating it yields CASSLAGSKNIQYF. J is TRBJ2-4 and V is TRBV7-9; no clear D. The germline gives CDR1 SEHNR, CDR2 FQNEAQ (reference sequence). The CDR3 has 14 amino acids. The V gene lost 0 bases and the J gene lost 3 bases, with 6 bases spanning the gap.

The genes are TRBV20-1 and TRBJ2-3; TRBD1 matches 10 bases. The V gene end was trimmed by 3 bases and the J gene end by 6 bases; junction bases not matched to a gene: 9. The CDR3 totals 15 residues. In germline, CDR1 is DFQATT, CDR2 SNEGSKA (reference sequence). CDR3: CSASLRDRGEDTQYF. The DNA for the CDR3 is TGCAGTGCTAGCTTGCGGGACAGGGGTGAGGATACGCAGTATTTT.

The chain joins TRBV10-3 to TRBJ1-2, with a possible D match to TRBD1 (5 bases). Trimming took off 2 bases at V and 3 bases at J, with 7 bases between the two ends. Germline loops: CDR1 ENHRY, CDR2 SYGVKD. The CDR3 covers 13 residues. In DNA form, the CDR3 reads TGTGCCATCAGTGAGCGGGGCGACTATGGCTACACCTTC. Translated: CAISERGDYGYTF.

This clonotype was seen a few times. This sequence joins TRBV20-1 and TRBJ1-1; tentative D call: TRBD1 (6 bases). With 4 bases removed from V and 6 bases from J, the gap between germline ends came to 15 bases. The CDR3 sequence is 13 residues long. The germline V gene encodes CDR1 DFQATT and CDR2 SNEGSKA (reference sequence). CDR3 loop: CSATSDRNPEAFF. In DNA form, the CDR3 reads TGCAGTGCTACCTCCGACAGGAATCCTGAAGCTTTCTTT.

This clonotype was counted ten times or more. CDR3 protein: CASSRQRGGDTQYF. In nucleotides, the CDR3 is TGTGCCAGCTCACGCCAGCGGGGGGGAGATACGCAGTATTTT. This chain connects TRBV18 to TRBJ2-3; TRBD2 matches 10 bases. Germline-derived CDR1 and CDR2 are KGHSH and LQKENI. V lost 4 bases and J lost 5; bases outside the gene matches: 3. The CDR3 sequence is 14 residues long.

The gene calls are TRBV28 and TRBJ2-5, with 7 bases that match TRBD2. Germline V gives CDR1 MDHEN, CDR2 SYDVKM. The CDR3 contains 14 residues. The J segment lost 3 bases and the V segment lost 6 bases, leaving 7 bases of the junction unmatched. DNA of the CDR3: TGTGCCAGCAGCTCTACGGCGGGGGAAGAGACCCAGTACTTC. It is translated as CASSSTAGEETQYF.

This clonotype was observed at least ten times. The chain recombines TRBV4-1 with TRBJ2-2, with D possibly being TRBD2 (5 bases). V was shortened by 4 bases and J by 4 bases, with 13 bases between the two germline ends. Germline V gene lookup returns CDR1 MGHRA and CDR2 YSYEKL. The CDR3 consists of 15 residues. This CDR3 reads CASSPGLSITGELFF. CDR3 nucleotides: TGCGCCAGCAGCCCCGGACTTTCCATCACCGGGGAGCTGTTTTTT.

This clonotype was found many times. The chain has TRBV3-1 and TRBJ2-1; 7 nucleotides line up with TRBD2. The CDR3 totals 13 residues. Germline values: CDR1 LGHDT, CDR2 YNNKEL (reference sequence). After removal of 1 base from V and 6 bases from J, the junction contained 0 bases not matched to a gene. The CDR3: CASSQAGGNEQFF. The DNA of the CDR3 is TGTGCCAGCAGCCAAGCGGGAGGCAATGAGCAGTTCTTC.

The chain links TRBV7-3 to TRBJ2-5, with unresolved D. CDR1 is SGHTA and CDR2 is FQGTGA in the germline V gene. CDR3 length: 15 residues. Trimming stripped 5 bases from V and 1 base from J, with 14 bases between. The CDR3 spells CASSRTSTVQETQYF. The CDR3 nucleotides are TGTGCCAGCAGCCGAACTTCGACGGTCCAAGAGACCCAGTACTTC.

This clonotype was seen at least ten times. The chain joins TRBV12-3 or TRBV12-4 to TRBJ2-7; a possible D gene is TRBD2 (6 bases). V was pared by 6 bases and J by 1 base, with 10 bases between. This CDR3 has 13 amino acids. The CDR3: CASSERVSYEQYF. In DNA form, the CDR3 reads TGTGCCAGCAGCGAGCGGGTATCCTACGAGCAGTACTTC.

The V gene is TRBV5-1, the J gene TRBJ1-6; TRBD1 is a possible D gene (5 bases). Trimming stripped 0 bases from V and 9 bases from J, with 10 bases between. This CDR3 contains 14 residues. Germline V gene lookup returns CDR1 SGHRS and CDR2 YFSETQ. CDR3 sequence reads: CASSLEQGSSPLHF. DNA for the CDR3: TGCGCCAGCAGCTTGGAGCAGGGCAGTTCACCCCTCCACTTT.

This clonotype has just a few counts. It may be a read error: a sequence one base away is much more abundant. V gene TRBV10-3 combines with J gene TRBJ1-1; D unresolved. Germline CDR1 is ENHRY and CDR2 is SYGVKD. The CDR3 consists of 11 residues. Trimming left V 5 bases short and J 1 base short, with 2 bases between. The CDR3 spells CAISQNTEAFF. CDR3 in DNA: TGTGCCATCAGTCAGAACACTGAAGCTTTCTTT.